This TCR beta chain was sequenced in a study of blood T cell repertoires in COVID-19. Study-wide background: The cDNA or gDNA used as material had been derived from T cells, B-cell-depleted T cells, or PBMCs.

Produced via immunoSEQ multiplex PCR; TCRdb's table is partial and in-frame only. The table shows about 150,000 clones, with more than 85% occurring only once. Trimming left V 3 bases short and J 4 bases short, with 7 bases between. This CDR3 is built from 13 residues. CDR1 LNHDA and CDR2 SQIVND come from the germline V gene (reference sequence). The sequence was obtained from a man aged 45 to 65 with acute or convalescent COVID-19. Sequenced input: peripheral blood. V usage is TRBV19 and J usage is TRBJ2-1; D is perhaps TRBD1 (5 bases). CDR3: CASSIDSYNEQFF. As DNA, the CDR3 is TGTGCCAGTAGTATTGACAGTTACAATGAGCAGTTCTTC.